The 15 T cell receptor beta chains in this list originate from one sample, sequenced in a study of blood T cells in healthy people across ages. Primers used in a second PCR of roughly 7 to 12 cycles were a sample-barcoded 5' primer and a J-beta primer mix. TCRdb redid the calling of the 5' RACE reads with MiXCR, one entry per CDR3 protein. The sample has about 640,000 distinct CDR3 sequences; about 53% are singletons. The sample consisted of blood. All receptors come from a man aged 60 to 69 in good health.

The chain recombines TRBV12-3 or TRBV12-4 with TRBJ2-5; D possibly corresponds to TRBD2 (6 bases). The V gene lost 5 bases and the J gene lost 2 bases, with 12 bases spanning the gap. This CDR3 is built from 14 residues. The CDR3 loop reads CASSPGTWQETQYF. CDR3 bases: TGTGCCAGCAGTCCCGGGACTTGGCAAGAGACCCAGTACTTC.

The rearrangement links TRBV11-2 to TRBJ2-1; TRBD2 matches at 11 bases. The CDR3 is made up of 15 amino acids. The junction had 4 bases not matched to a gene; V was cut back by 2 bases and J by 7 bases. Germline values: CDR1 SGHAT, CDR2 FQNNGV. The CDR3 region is CASSLRPSGGNEQFF. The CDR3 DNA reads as TGTGCCAGCAGCTTACGTCCTAGCGGGGGGAATGAGCAGTTCTTC.

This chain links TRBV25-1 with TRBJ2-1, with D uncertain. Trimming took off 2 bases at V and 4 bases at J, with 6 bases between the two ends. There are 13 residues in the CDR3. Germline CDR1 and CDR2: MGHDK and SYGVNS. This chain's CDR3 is CASSESVYNEQFF. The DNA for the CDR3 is TGTGCCAGCAGTGAAAGCGTGTACAATGAGCAGTTCTTC.

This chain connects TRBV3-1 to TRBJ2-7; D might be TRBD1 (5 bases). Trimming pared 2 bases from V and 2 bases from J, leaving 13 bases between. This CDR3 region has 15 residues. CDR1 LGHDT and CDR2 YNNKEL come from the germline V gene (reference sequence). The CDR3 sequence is CASSQSGRATYEQYF. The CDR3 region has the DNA TGTGCCAGCAGCCAATCAGGCAGGGCCACCTACGAGCAGTACTTC.

In DNA, the CDR3 is TGCAGCGTTGAGGGGGACAGAGGGGGCTACACCTTC. This translates into CSVEGDRGGYTF. This chain joins TRBV29-1 and TRBJ1-2; 7 nucleotides line up with TRBD1. Looked up from germline, CDR1 is SQVTM and CDR2 is ANQGSEA. The CDR3 is 12 amino acids. Trimming at V came to 3 bases and at J to 8 bases, leaving 6 bases not matched to a gene.

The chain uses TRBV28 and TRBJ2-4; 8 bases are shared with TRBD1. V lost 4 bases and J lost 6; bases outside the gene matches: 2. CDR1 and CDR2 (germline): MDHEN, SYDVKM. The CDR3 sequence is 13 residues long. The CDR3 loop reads CASSSGGPNIQYF. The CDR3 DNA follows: TGTGCCAGCAGTTCAGGGGGCCCAAACATTCAGTACTTC. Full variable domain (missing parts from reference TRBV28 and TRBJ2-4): DVKVTQSSRYLVKRTGEKVFLECVQDMDHENMFWYRQDPGLGLRLIYFSYDVKMKEKGDIPEGYSVSREKKERFSLILESASTNQTSMYLCASSSGGPNIQYFGAGTRLSVL.

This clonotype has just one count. CDR3 coding DNA: TGTGCCAGCAGTTTCCCCAGGAGGAGCTCCTACAATGAGCAGTTCTTC. Residues: CASSFPRRSSYNEQFF. V and J are TRBV6-6 and TRBJ2-1, with D tentatively TRBD2 (5 bases). Per the germline V gene, CDR1 is MNHNY and CDR2 is SVGAGI (reference sequence). The CDR3 is 16 amino acids. Trimming took 4 bases from V and 0 from J, leaving 13 bases between them.

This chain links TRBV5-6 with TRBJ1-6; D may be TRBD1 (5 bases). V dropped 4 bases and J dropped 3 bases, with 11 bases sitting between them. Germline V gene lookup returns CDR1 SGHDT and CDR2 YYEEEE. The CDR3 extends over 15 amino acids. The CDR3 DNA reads TGTGCCAGCAGCGGCGGACAAGGCTATAATTCACCCCTCCACTTT. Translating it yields CASSGGQGYNSPLHF.

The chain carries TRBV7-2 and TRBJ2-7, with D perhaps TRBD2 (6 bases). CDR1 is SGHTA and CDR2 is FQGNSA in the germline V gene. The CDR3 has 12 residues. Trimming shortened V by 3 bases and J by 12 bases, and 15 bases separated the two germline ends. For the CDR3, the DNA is TGTGCCAGCAGCTTCGGGGGAGAGACCCGGTACTTC. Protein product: CASSFGGETRYF.

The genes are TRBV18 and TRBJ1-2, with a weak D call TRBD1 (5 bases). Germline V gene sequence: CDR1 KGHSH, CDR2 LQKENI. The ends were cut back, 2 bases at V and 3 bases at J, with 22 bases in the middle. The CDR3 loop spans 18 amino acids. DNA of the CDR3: TGTGCCAGCTCACCATCGCAGGGACGGACACCAGGTGACTATGGCTACACCTTC. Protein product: CASSPSQGRTPGDYGYTF.

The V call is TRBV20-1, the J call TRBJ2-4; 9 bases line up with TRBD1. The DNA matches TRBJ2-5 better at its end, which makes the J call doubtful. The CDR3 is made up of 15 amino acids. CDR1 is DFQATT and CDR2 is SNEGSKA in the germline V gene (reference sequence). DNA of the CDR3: TGCAGTGGAGCCCCGGGACAGGGCGTCTCCGGGACCCAGTACTTC. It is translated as CSGAPGQGVSGTQYF.

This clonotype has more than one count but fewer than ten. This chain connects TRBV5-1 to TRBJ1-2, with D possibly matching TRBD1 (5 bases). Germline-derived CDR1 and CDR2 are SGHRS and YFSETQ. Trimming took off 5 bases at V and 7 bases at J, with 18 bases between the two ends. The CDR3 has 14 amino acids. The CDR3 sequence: CASSGLGQGLGYTF. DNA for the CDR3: TGCGCCAGCAGTGGCCTCGGACAAGGTCTTGGCTACACCTTC.

The CDR3 spells CASSSLSGGAFNEQFF. CDR3 DNA: TGTGCCAGCAGTTCCCTTAGCGGGGGGGCCTTCAATGAGCAGTTCTTC. The rearrangement links TRBV6-5 to TRBJ2-1; 11 nucleotides align to TRBD2. The V gene's germline CDR1 is MNHEY and CDR2 SVGAGI. This CDR3 region has 16 residues. V was pared by 4 bases and J by 6 bases, with 8 bases of the junction left unmatched.

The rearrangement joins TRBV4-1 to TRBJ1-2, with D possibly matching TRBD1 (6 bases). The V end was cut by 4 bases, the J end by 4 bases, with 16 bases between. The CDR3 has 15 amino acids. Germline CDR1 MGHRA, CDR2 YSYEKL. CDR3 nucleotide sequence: TGCGCCAGCAGCCCGCCATCGGAGACAGGCTATGGCTACACCTTC. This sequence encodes CASSPPSETGYGYTF.

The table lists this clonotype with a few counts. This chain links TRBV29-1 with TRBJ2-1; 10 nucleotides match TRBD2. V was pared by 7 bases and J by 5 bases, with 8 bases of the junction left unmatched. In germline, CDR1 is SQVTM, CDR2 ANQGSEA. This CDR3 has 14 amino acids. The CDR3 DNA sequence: TGCAGCGCCGAAAGGACTAGCGGACACAATGAGCAGTTCTTC. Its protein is CSAERTSGHNEQFF.